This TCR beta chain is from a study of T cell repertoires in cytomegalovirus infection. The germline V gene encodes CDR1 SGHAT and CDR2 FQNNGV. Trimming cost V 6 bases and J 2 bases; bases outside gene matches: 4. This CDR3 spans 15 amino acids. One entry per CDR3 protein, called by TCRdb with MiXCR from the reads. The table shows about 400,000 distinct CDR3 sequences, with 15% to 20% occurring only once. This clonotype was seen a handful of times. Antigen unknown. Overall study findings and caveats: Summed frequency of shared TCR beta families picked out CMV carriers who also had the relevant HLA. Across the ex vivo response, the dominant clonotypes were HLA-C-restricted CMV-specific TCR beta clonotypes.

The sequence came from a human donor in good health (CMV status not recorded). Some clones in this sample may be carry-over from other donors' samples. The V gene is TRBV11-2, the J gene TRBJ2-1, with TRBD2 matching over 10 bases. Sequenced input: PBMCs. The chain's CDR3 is CASRIAGGTYNEQFF. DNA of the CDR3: TGTGCCAGCAGGATAGCGGGAGGCACCTACAATGAGCAGTTCTTC. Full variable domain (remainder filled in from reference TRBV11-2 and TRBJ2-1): EAGVAQSPRYKIIEKRQSVAFWCNPISGHATLYWYQQILGQGPKLLIQFQNNGVVDDSQLPKDRFSAERLKGVDSTLKIQPAKLEDSAVYLCASRIAGGTYNEQFFGPGTRLTVL.